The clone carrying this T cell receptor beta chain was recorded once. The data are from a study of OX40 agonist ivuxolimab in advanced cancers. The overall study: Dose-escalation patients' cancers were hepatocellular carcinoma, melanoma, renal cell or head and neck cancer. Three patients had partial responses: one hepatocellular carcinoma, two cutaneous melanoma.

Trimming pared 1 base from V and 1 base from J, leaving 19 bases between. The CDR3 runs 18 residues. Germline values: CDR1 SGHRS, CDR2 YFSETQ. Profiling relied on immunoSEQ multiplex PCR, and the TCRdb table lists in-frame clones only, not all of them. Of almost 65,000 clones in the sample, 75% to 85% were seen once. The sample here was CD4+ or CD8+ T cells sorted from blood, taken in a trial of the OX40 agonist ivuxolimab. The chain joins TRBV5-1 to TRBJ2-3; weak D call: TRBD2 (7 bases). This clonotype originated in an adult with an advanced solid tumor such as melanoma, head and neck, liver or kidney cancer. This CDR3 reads CASSLTFRGALGTDTQYF. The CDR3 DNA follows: TGCGCCAGCAGCTTGACTTTTCGGGGGGCGCTTGGCACAGATACGCAGTATTTT. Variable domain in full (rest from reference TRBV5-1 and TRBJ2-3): KAGVTQTPRYLIKTRGQQVTLSCSPISGHRSVSWYQQTPGQGLQFLFEYFSETQRNKGNFPGRFSGRQFSNSRSEMNVSTLELGDSALYLCASSLTFRGALGTDTQYFGPGTRLTVL.